The 14 T cell receptor beta chains below were found in one sample sequenced in a study of blood T cells in healthy people across ages. A J-beta primer mix and a sample-barcoded 5' primer were used in a second PCR of roughly 6 to 12 cycles. TCRdb reanalysed the 5' RACE reads using MiXCR and keeps one entry per CDR3 protein. The data contain about 800,000 distinct CDR3 sequences, roughly 25% of them singletons. Separately, the same data were catalogued under a study of T cells of mothers and their children.

Sequenced sample: blood. The receptors originated from a boy between 5 and 17 years old in good health.

This chain links TRBV5-5 with TRBJ2-7; TRBD2 agrees at 10 bases. Germline trimming cut 0 bases from V and 6 bases from J; bases unmatched to any gene: 6. This CDR3 is 15 amino acids long. Germline CDR1 SGHKS, CDR2 YYEKEE (reference sequence). CDR3 in DNA: TGTGCCAGCAGCTTGGAGGCTAGCGGGAGCGGCGAGCAGTACTTC. As protein: CASSLEASGSGEQYF.

CDR3 residues: CATSPTRGQASNTGELFF. The CDR3 nucleotides read TGTGCCACCAGCCCGACGAGGGGACAGGCATCGAACACCGGGGAGCTGTTTTTT. V gene TRBV15 combines with J gene TRBJ2-2; 8 nucleotides match TRBD1. The CDR3 spans 18 residues. V shed 5 bases and J 0 bases; nucleotides not matched to a gene: 11. Germline-derived CDR1 and CDR2 are LNHNV and YYDKDF (reference sequence).

This clonotype has only a few counts. The rearrangement uses TRBV28 and TRBJ2-5, with 7 bases matching TRBD1. V was pared by 5 bases and J by 1 base, with 7 bases of the junction left unmatched. The CDR3 contains 15 residues. The germline V gene encodes CDR1 MDHEN and CDR2 SYDVKM. The CDR3 sequence is CASSDREVPQETQYF. Written as DNA, the CDR3 is TGTGCCAGCAGTGACAGGGAAGTTCCCCAAGAGACCCAGTACTTC.

The J gene is TRBJ2-7, the V gene TRBV29-1, with 9 bases lining up with TRBD1. CDR1 and CDR2 from the germline V gene are SQVTM and ANQGSEA. V lost 1 base, J lost 5 bases, and 3 bases stayed unmatched. This CDR3 comprises 13 residues. CDR3 DNA: TGCAGCGTTGAAGGGGGGACAGGGAACGAGCAGTACTTC. Amino acids: CSVEGGTGNEQYF.

This clonotype was detected a few times. The J gene is TRBJ1-2, the V gene TRBV29-1; possibly TRBD1 for D (6 bases). V was trimmed by 2 bases and J by 7 bases, leaving 14 bases between them. The CDR3 length is 13 residues. Germline CDR1 SQVTM, CDR2 ANQGSEA. In DNA form, the CDR3 reads TGCAGCGTTGAACTGGGGGCCACGGGTGGCTACACCTTC. This gives the protein CSVELGATGGYTF.

This clonotype occurred a few times. The chain is built from TRBV4-1 and TRBJ2-1; D is possibly TRBD1 (5 bases). V was trimmed by 0 bases and J by 7 bases, leaving 13 bases between them. The CDR3 consists of 15 residues. The germline gives CDR1 MGHRA, CDR2 YSYEKL. The CDR3 reads CASSQDPLSGNEQFF. CDR3 DNA sequence: TGCGCCAGCAGCCAAGATCCTTTGTCAGGGAATGAGCAGTTCTTC.

The chain recombines TRBV12-3 or TRBV12-4 with TRBJ2-4; D might be TRBD2 (5 bases). This CDR3 spans 12 amino acids. Trimming stripped 6 bases from V and 12 bases from J, with 15 bases between. The CDR3 DNA is TGTGCCAGCAGGAAGAGGGCCAATGCTCAGTACTTC. This sequence encodes CASRKRANAQYF.

This clonotype showed up just a few times. The chain recombines TRBV20-1 with TRBJ2-1, with D tentatively TRBD1 or TRBD2 (5 bases each). With 3 bases removed from V and 6 bases from J, the gap between germline ends came to 9 bases. CDR3 length equals 12 residues. Germline CDR1 DFQATT, CDR2 SNEGSKA (reference sequence). DNA for the CDR3: TGCAGTGCTAGCCTGGGACCCAATGAGCAGTTCTTC. Residues: CSASLGPNEQFF.

The CDR3 region is CASSFLGGSSYNEQFF. CDR3 in DNA: TGTGCCAGCAGCTTCCTCGGCGGGAGCTCCTACAATGAGCAGTTCTTC. The rearrangement uses TRBV7-3 and TRBJ2-1, with TRBD2 matching over 7 bases. The CDR3 extends over 16 amino acids. Trimming took 3 bases from V and 0 from J; bases not matched to a gene: 5. Germline values: CDR1 SGHTA, CDR2 FQGTGA. The whole variable domain, filled in from reference TRBV7-3 and TRBJ2-1, reads GAGVSQTPSNKVTEKGKYVELRCDPISGHTALYWYRQSLGQGPEFLIYFQGTGAADDSGLPNDRFFAVRPEGSVSTLKIQRTERGDSAVYLCASSFLGGSSYNEQFFGPGTRLTVL.

This clonotype came up a few times. The chain uses TRBV7-2 and TRBJ2-5, with 7 bases lining up with TRBD2. The CDR3 is made up of 16 amino acids. CDR1 SGHTA and CDR2 FQGNSA come from the germline V gene. The junction had 11 bases not matched to a gene; V was cut back by 2 bases and J by 5 bases. The CDR3 region has the DNA TGTGCCAGCAGCTTATCCCTCGCGGGGGTAGAGGAGACCCAGTACTTC. Its protein product is CASSLSLAGVEETQYF.

This chain connects TRBV4-3 to TRBJ2-7; 7 bases align to TRBD2. The junction had 11 bases not matched to a gene; V was cut back by 4 bases and J by 2 bases. CDR3 length equals 16 residues. Germline CDR1 is LGHNA and CDR2 is YSLEER. The CDR3: CASSPSWGGMAYEQYF. The CDR3 nucleotides read TGCGCCAGCAGCCCTTCATGGGGGGGGATGGCCTACGAGCAGTACTTC.

This clonotype was seen a few times. V is TRBV5-1 and J is TRBJ1-4; D ambiguous. The CDR3 runs 15 residues. Germline values: CDR1 SGHRS, CDR2 YFSETQ. Trimming stripped 0 bases from V and 7 bases from J, with 13 bases between. The CDR3: CASSLDPGMAEKLFF. CDR3 bases: TGCGCCAGCAGCTTGGACCCGGGTATGGCTGAAAAACTGTTTTTT. The variable domain in full, completed from reference TRBV5-1 and TRBJ1-4, reads KAGVTQTPRYLIKTRGQQVTLSCSPISGHRSVSWYQQTPGQGLQFLFEYFSETQRNKGNFPGRFSGRQFSNSRSEMNVSTLELGDSALYLCASSLDPGMAEKLFFGSGTQLSVL.

V usage is TRBV7-9 and J usage is TRBJ2-1; tentatively, D is TRBD1 (5 bases). The CDR3 is 16 amino acids. V shed 4 bases and J shed 5 bases, with 18 bases lying between them. Per germline, CDR1 SEHNR and CDR2 FQNEAQ (reference sequence). CDR3 amino acids: CASSSVRDSLNNEQFF. As DNA, the CDR3 is TGTGCCAGCAGCTCCGTAAGAGACAGTTTGAACAATGAGCAGTTCTTC. Complete variable domain (other parts from reference TRBV7-9 and TRBJ2-1): DTGVSQNPRHKITKRGQNVTFRCDPISEHNRLYWYRQTLGQGPEFLTYFQNEAQLEKSRLLSDRFSAERPKGSFSTLEIQRTEQGDSAMYLCASSSVRDSLNNEQFFGPGTRLTVL.

This chain links TRBV7-2 with TRBJ2-2; tentatively, D is TRBD1 or TRBD2 (6 bases each). Per germline, CDR1 SGHTA and CDR2 FQGNSA. The CDR3 has 20 amino acids. Trimming removed 1 base from V and 2 bases from J, with 23 bases in between. CDR3 loop: CASSLGPPLGGPINTGELFF. The CDR3 DNA follows: TGTGCCAGCAGCTTAGGTCCCCCCCTCGGGGGCCCCATTAACACCGGGGAGCTGTTTTTT.